These 30 T cell receptor beta chains came from one sample sequenced in a study of T cell repertoires in cytomegalovirus infection. These receptors lack a known antigen. TCRdb processed the reads anew with MiXCR; each CDR3 protein has one entry. The sample includes around 900,000 distinct CDR3 sequences, roughly 31% of them seen just once. Sample: cultured CD8+ T cells from PBMCs, taken from culture after CMV antigen stimulation. These receptors all come from a human donor in good health (CMV status not recorded). Some clones in this sample may be carry-over from other donors' samples.

As concerns this clonotype: A much larger clone lies one base from this, so it may be a read error. This chain links TRBV7-2 with TRBJ1-2; D gene uncertain. Germline V lookup: CDR1 SGHTA, CDR2 FQGNSA. The CDR3 is 14 residues long. Trimming stripped 5 bases from V and 7 bases from J, with 17 bases between. This chain's CDR3 is CASSPGRAKLGYTF. CDR3 in DNA: TGTGCCAGCAGCCCCGGGCGAGCAAAACTTGGCTACACCTTC.

J is TRBJ1-1 and V is TRBV19; D is uncertain. With 5 bases removed from V and 5 bases from J, the gap between germline ends came to 12 bases. CDR3 size: 13 residues. Germline CDR1 and CDR2: LNHDA and SQIVND (reference sequence). The CDR3 region is CASSWAPGTEAFF. In DNA, the CDR3 is TGTGCCAGTAGTTGGGCCCCCGGGACTGAAGCTTTCTTT.

This chain uses TRBV20-1 with TRBJ2-7; 11 positions agree with TRBD2. Trimming at V came to 6 bases and at J to 6 bases, leaving 10 bases not matched to a gene. From germline, CDR1 is DFQATT and CDR2 SNEGSKA (reference sequence). This CDR3 region has 14 residues. This CDR3 is CSAPTSGGPFEQYF. The CDR3 DNA reads as TGCAGTGCACCCACTAGCGGGGGCCCATTCGAGCAGTACTTC.

The rearrangement uses TRBV19 and TRBJ2-1, with TRBD2 as a possible D gene (5 bases). With 5 bases removed from V and 0 bases from J, the gap between germline ends came to 17 bases. The CDR3 sequence is 17 residues long. Germline V lookup: CDR1 LNHDA, CDR2 SQIVND (reference sequence). CDR3 sequence reads: CASSHFEVLASYNEQFF. Written as DNA, the CDR3 is TGTGCCAGTAGTCATTTCGAGGTCCTAGCCTCCTACAATGAGCAGTTCTTC.

This chain uses TRBV4-1 with TRBJ1-1; no reliable D call. The germline V gene has CDR1 MGHRA and CDR2 YSYEKL. The V and J ends lost 1 base and 0 bases respectively, with 9 bases between them. The CDR3 loop spans 15 amino acids. CDR3 DNA sequence: TGCGCCAGCAGCCAAGCTCCTTTTATGAACACTGAAGCTTTCTTT. It yields the protein CASSQAPFMNTEAFF.

This clonotype occurred many times. The chain couples TRBV9 to TRBJ1-6; the D is unclear. CDR1 is SGDLS and CDR2 is YYNGEE in the germline V gene. This CDR3 contains 14 residues. The ends were cut back, 2 bases at V and 6 bases at J, with 9 bases in the middle. For the CDR3, the DNA is TGTGCCAGCAGCGTGACTACAGTTAATTCACCCCTCCACTTT. Residues: CASSVTTVNSPLHF. Full variable domain (remainder filled in from reference TRBV9 and TRBJ1-6): DSGVTQTPKHLITATGQRVTLRCSPRSGDLSVYWYQQSLDQGLQFLIQYYNGEERAKGNILERFSAQQFPDLHSELNLSSLELGDSALYFCASSVTTVNSPLHFGNGTRLTVT.

This clonotype was seen at least ten times. This sequence joins TRBV7-2 and TRBJ1-2; no reliable D call. Per germline, CDR1 SGHTA and CDR2 FQGNSA. The V and J ends lost 1 base and 0 bases respectively, with 9 bases between them. This CDR3 is 15 amino acids long. The CDR3 coding sequence is TGTGCCAGCAGCTTAGTCGATTCGCCTAACTATGGCTACACCTTC. Protein: CASSLVDSPNYGYTF. The full variable domain, rest sourced from reference TRBV7-2 and TRBJ1-2, is GAGVSQSPSNKVTEKGKDVELRCDPISGHTALYWYRQSLGQGLEFLIYFQGNSAPDKSGLPSDRFSAERTGGSVSTLTIQRTQQEDSAVYLCASSLVDSPNYGYTFGSGTRLTVV.

This clonotype came up a few times. The chain recombines TRBV12-3 or TRBV12-4 with TRBJ2-3; D might be TRBD1 or TRBD2, each matching 5 bases. Trimming took off 5 bases at V and 1 base at J, with 13 bases between the two ends. The CDR3 contains 15 residues. This chain's CDR3 is CASSPQSGRTDTQYF. The CDR3 DNA reads as TGTGCCAGCAGTCCCCAGTCGGGGCGCACAGATACGCAGTATTTT.

As for this clonotype: Sequence at one end of the junction differs from germline and may be a read error. V gene TRBV7-7 combines with J gene TRBJ2-2; D may be TRBD2 (6 bases). This CDR3 has 13 amino acids. Germline CDR1 SSHAT, CDR2 FNYEAQ (reference sequence). DNA of the CDR3: TGTGCTAGCACCTCGGGGGTCACCGGGGAGCTGTTTTTT. Its translation is CASTSGVTGELFF.

The rearrangement joins TRBV7-6 to TRBJ2-1, with no clear D. The V and J ends lost 3 bases and 9 bases respectively, with 27 bases between them. CDR3 size: 18 residues. Germline V CDR1 and CDR2: SGHVS, FNYEAQ. CDR3 bases: TGTGCCAGCAGCTTGTTAGATATACGAGACAAAGCAAATACTGAGCAGTTCTTC. Amino acids: CASSLLDIRDKANTEQFF.

The chain uses TRBV7-7 and TRBJ2-3; 9 bases match TRBD2. The CDR3 sequence is 16 residues long. Trimming removed 5 bases from V and 2 bases from J; junction bases left unmatched: 8. CDR1 is SSHAT and CDR2 is FNYEAQ in the germline V gene (reference sequence). In DNA form, the CDR3 reads TGTGCCAGCAGCACACTAGCGGGTTCGGCCACAGATACGCAGTATTTT. Protein product: CASSTLAGSATDTQYF.

This clonotype was seen just once. The V and J genes are TRBV20-1 and TRBJ2-7, with TRBD1 matching 7 bases. This CDR3 has 14 residues. V shed 6 bases, J shed 2 bases, and the junction held 10 bases outside the gene matches. Germline V CDR1 and CDR2: DFQATT, SNEGSKA (reference sequence). CDR3 loop: CSASLRDSPYEQYV. In DNA form, the CDR3 reads TGCAGTGCCAGCCTCCGGGACAGTCCCTACGAGCAGTACGTC.

The chain uses TRBV24-1 and TRBJ2-3; D remains ambiguous. The ends were cut back, 9 bases at V and 4 bases at J, with 16 bases in the middle. There are 14 residues in the CDR3. From germline, CDR1 is KGHDR and CDR2 SFDVKD. CDR3 sequence: CATSGWASADTQYF. In DNA, the CDR3 is TGTGCCACCTCCGGCTGGGCCTCAGCAGATACGCAGTATTTT.

In its sample, this clonotype was seen a few times. The rearrangement uses TRBV28 and TRBJ2-5; D is possibly TRBD2 (6 bases). V was shortened by 5 bases and J by 3 bases, with 13 bases between the two germline ends. The germline V gene encodes CDR1 MDHEN and CDR2 SYDVKM. CDR3 length: 14 residues. The chain's CDR3 is CASSRARGKETQYF. In DNA, the CDR3 is TGTGCCAGCAGTCGGGCGCGGGGAAAAGAGACCCAGTACTTC.

This clonotype showed up many times. The V and J genes are TRBV7-2 and TRBJ1-5, with 12 positions matching TRBD1. In germline, CDR1 is SGHTA, CDR2 FQGNSA. After removal of 7 bases from V and 4 bases from J, the junction contained 11 bases not matched to a gene. This CDR3 comprises 17 residues. CDR3 loop: CASTVTGTGGYNQPQHF. For the CDR3, the DNA is TGTGCCAGCACCGTAACCGGGACAGGGGGCTATAATCAGCCCCAGCATTTT.

The chain joins TRBV6-5 to TRBJ2-2; D is unclear. Germline assignment: CDR1 MNHEY and CDR2 SVGAGI. Trimming cost V 6 bases and J 6 bases, with 11 bases left between them. The CDR3 is made up of 13 amino acids. The CDR3 loop reads CASSGPWPGELFF. CDR3 nucleotides: TGTGCCAGCAGCGGCCCCTGGCCCGGGGAGCTGTTTTTT.

The CDR3 sequence is CASSELAAGGTNYGYTF. The CDR3 DNA reads as TGTGCCAGCAGTGAACTGGCGGCAGGCGGTACTAACTATGGCTACACCTTC. The chain uses TRBV6-1 and TRBJ1-2; unclear D gene. The germline gives CDR1 MNHNS, CDR2 SASEGT. Trimming took off 2 bases at V and 0 bases at J, with 16 bases between the two ends. The CDR3 spans 17 residues.

Only one count was recorded for this clonotype. Written as DNA, the CDR3 is TGTGCCAGCACCCTGGATGCAGATACGCAGTATTTT. Protein sequence: CASTLDADTQYF. V usage is TRBV7-3 and J usage is TRBJ2-3; no definite D call. This CDR3 is built from 12 residues. V was cut by 7 bases and J by 4 bases, with 9 bases left in between. The germline V gene has CDR1 SGHTA and CDR2 FQGTGA.

J is TRBJ1-2 and V is TRBV20-1; D is ambiguous. Trimming stripped 5 bases from V and 0 bases from J, with 22 bases between. CDR1 and CDR2 from the germline V gene are DFQATT and SNEGSKA (reference sequence). The CDR3 is 17 residues long. The CDR3 DNA reads TGCAGTGCTCCCCCGGGAGTACCCCGCCCGTCTAACTATGGCTACACCTTC. It specifies CSAPPGVPRPSNYGYTF.

This clonotype was detected a few times. The rearrangement links TRBV9 to TRBJ2-1, with TRBD2 matching 11 bases. Unmatched junction bases numbered 6, after V lost 3 bases and J lost 7 bases. CDR3 size: 15 residues. CDR1 SGDLS and CDR2 YYNGEE come from the germline V gene. CDR3 protein: CASSAGTSGRNEQFF. For the CDR3, the DNA is TGTGCCAGCAGCGCCGGGACTAGCGGAAGGAATGAGCAGTTCTTC.

This clonotype was counted only a few times. The genes are TRBV7-9 and TRBJ2-3; D gene uncertain. Germline V CDR1 and CDR2: SEHNR, FQNEAQ (reference sequence). V lost 6 bases and J 3 bases, leaving 19 bases between the germline ends. The CDR3 has 16 amino acids. CDR3 bases: TGTGCCAGCAGTCCAACGACAAACGGATTAACAGATACGCAGTATTTT. Protein sequence: CASSPTTNGLTDTQYF.

This chain links TRBV6-4 with TRBJ1-2; maybe TRBD1 (6 bases). Trimming cost V 8 bases and J 8 bases, with 18 bases left between them. CDR1 is MRHNA, CDR2 SNTAGT, per germline. This CDR3 is built from 13 residues. This CDR3 reads CASWGGPVSGYTF. As DNA, the CDR3 is TGTGCCAGCTGGGGGGGGCCCGTAAGCGGCTACACCTTC.

This clonotype was seen just once. V gene TRBV7-8 combines with J gene TRBJ1-1; D remains ambiguous. V was shortened by 0 bases and J by 11 bases, with 7 bases between the two germline ends. The CDR3 totals 11 residues. CDR1 and CDR2 (germline): SGHVS, FQNEAQ. CDR3 sequence reads: CASSLAGRAFF. CDR3 sequence (DNA): TGTGCCAGCAGCTTAGCAGGAAGGGCTTTCTTT.

The CDR3 DNA follows: TGTGCCAGCAGTCGACAGGGTGGTGATCAGCCCCAGCATTTT. This codes for CASSRQGGDQPQHF. V and J are TRBV6-8 and TRBJ1-5, with TRBD1 matching 7 bases. CDR3 size: 14 residues. The V gene's germline CDR1 is MNHGY and CDR2 SAAAGT. J lost 5 bases, V lost 5 bases, and 6 bases had no gene match.

This clonotype was detected a few times. This chain connects TRBV28 to TRBJ2-3; TRBD2 matches 9 bases. V lost 2 bases and J lost 2; bases outside the gene matches: 8. This CDR3 comprises 17 residues. Germline lookup yields CDR1 MDHEN and CDR2 SYDVKM. In DNA, the CDR3 is TGTGCCAGCAGTTTAAGGGGGGCGGGGGGGGTCACAGATACGCAGTATTTT. This codes for CASSLRGAGGVTDTQYF.

The chain uses TRBV7-2 and TRBJ1-2, with D perhaps matching TRBD1 (6 bases). V gave up 3 bases and J gave up 7 bases, with 21 bases separating them. The germline CDR1 and CDR2 sequences are SGHTA and FQGNSA. The CDR3 has 16 amino acids. The CDR3, as DNA: TGTGCCAGCAGCTTGGACAAGGGGGACTTATTCGGTGGCTACACCTTC. Translated, it gives CASSLDKGDLFGGYTF.

The CDR3 loop reads CASSGRDRGYTF. DNA of the CDR3: TGTGCCAGCAGTGGCAGGGATCGTGGCTACACCTTC. V is TRBV25-1 and J is TRBJ1-2, with a tentative D call TRBD1 (5 bases). Germline V CDR1 and CDR2: MGHDK, SYGVNS. The CDR3 loop spans 12 amino acids. V was trimmed by 4 bases and J by 7 bases, leaving 10 bases between them.

This chain links TRBV19 with TRBJ2-3; 7 bases match TRBD2. This CDR3 is 16 amino acids long. Germline lookup yields CDR1 LNHDA and CDR2 SQIVND (reference sequence). With V trimmed by 4 bases and J by 1 base, 8 bases remained unmatched. The CDR3, as DNA: TGTGCCAGTAGTAGCCCCCCGGCGGGGGGCACAGATACGCAGTATTTT. Protein sequence: CASSSPPAGGTDTQYF.

V and J are TRBV9 and TRBJ2-7, with D possibly matching TRBD2 (5 bases). The CDR3 has 15 residues. With 4 bases removed from V and 2 bases from J, the gap between germline ends came to 16 bases. The germline CDR1 and CDR2 sequences are SGDLS and YYNGEE. CDR3 loop: CASSPRGDLTYEQYF. CDR3 DNA sequence: TGTGCCAGCAGCCCCCGGGGAGACCTGACCTACGAGCAGTACTTC.

The chain couples TRBV6-1 to TRBJ2-1, with TRBD1 as a possible D gene (6 bases). Germline lookup yields CDR1 MNHNS and CDR2 SASEGT. This CDR3 contains 13 residues. V lost 8 bases and J lost 8, with 16 bases in between. The CDR3: CASSEEEGDEQFF. Written as DNA, the CDR3 is TGTGCCAGCTCGGAAGAAGAGGGGGATGAGCAGTTCTTC.